Below, 32 T cell receptor beta chains from the same sample are listed, as sequenced in a study of blood T cell repertoires in COVID-19. Generated by immunoSEQ multiplex PCR, the TCRdb table keeps only in-frame clones and is missing some. In the table there are 300,000 to 350,000 clones, roughly 89% of which are singletons. Sequencing was performed on peripheral blood. The source of these receptors is a woman aged 55-75 years with COVID-19, enrolled during active disease.

At least ten counts were recorded for this clone. V and J are TRBV4-1 and TRBJ1-4; 11 positions match TRBD1. CDR1 is MGHRA, CDR2 YSYEKL, per germline. Germline trimming cut 4 bases from V and 8 bases from J; bases unmatched to any gene: 12. The CDR3 has 17 residues. The DNA for the CDR3 is TGCGCCAGCAGCCCATCGTTCGACCGGGACAGGGGGGAAAAACTGTTTTTT. This translates into CASSPSFDRDRGEKLFF.

This clone has just one count. The rearrangement uses TRBV10-1 and TRBJ1-1; 8 nucleotides agree with TRBD1. Trimming at V came to 5 bases and at J to 5 bases, leaving 10 bases not matched to a gene. Germline V lookup: CDR1 WNHNN, CDR2 SYGVQD (reference sequence). CDR3 length: 15 amino acids. In nucleotides, the CDR3 is TGCGCCAGCAGTAACCACCAGGGGGCGCAAACTGAAGCTTTCTTT. The encoded protein is CASSNHQGAQTEAFF.

This sequence joins TRBV9 and TRBJ1-1; maybe TRBD1 (5 bases). V shed 2 bases and J shed 3 bases, with 14 bases lying between them. This CDR3 contains 15 residues. CDR1 is SGDLS and CDR2 is YYNGEE in the germline V gene. The CDR3 bases are TGTGCCAGCAGCGTCGATGCGGGACTAGACACTGAAGCTTTCTTT. It encodes CASSVDAGLDTEAFF.

The genes are TRBV20-1 and TRBJ1-2, with TRBD1 matching over 9 bases. The J segment lost 8 bases and the V segment lost 6 bases, leaving 4 bases of the junction unmatched. The germline V gene encodes CDR1 DFQATT and CDR2 SNEGSKA (reference sequence). CDR3 length equals 11 residues. CDR3 sequence: CSATGGKGYTF. In DNA, the CDR3 is TGCAGTGCGACAGGGGGAAAGGGCTACACCTTC.

V is TRBV5-1 and J is TRBJ2-1; 12 bases agree with TRBD2. CDR3 length equals 20 residues. The J segment lost 0 bases and the V segment lost 2 bases, leaving 12 bases of the junction unmatched. CDR1 and CDR2 (germline): SGHRS, YFSETQ. The CDR3 region has the DNA TGCGCCAGCAGCTTTCAACTAGCGGGGGGTTCCTACAGCTCCTACAATGAGCAGTTCTTC. Its protein is CASSFQLAGGSYSSYNEQFF.

The chain couples TRBV5-1 to TRBJ2-5, with TRBD2 matching over 16 bases. The CDR3 sequence is 17 residues long. V lost 4 bases and J lost 4; bases outside the gene matches: 7. Germline loops: CDR1 SGHRS, CDR2 YFSETQ. As DNA, the CDR3 is TGCGCCAGCAGCATTCCCGGGACTAGCGGGGGGGGAGAGACCCAGTACTTC. The encoded protein is CASSIPGTSGGGETQYF.

This clone was detected a few times. The rearrangement links TRBV5-6 to TRBJ1-2; tentatively, D is TRBD1 (5 bases). Trimming took off 1 base at V and 4 bases at J, with 11 bases between the two ends. Germline-derived CDR1 and CDR2 are SGHDT and YYEEEE. This CDR3 is built from 14 residues. As DNA, the CDR3 is TGTGCCAGCAGCTTGCAGAGGGGACTCTATGGCTACACCTTC. As protein: CASSLQRGLYGYTF. The full variable domain, its missing parts supplied by reference TRBV5-6 and TRBJ1-2, is DAGVTQSPTHLIKTRGQQVTLRCSPKSGHDTVSWYQQALGQGPQFIFQYYEEEERQRGNFPDRFSGHQFPNYSSELNVNALLLGDSALYLCASSLQRGLYGYTFGSGTRLTVV.

V is TRBV5-1 and J is TRBJ1-1; a weak D match, TRBD1 (6 bases). The germline V gene encodes CDR1 SGHRS and CDR2 YFSETQ. The CDR3 is 13 amino acids. The ends were cut back, 4 bases at V and 5 bases at J, with 12 bases in the middle. CDR3 sequence (DNA): TGCGCCAGCAGCAAGGGGGAGAAGACTGAAGCTTTCTTT. Residues: CASSKGEKTEAFF. Looking up the rest from reference TRBV5-1 and TRBJ1-1 gives the full variable domain: KAGVTQTPRYLIKTRGQQVTLSCSPISGHRSVSWYQQTPGQGLQFLFEYFSETQRNKGNFPGRFSGRQFSNSRSEMNVSTLELGDSALYLCASSKGEKTEAFFGQGTRLTVV.

This clone appeared a few times. The chain joins TRBV19 to TRBJ1-5; 7 nucleotides align to TRBD1. The CDR3 contains 15 residues. Germline lookup yields CDR1 LNHDA and CDR2 SQIVND (reference sequence). Unmatched junction bases numbered 10, after V lost 7 bases and J lost 4 bases. The CDR3 DNA follows: TGTGCCAGTAAGTCAGGGGGTTTGAAAAATCAGCCCCAGCATTTT. It encodes CASKSGGLKNQPQHF.

This CDR3 reads CASSLEGGQETQYF. CDR3 in DNA: TGTGCCAGCAGCTTAGAGGGGGGGCAAGAGACCCAGTACTTC. The chain carries TRBV7-9 and TRBJ2-5; perhaps TRBD2 as D (7 bases). The CDR3 covers 14 residues. CDR1 SEHNR and CDR2 FQNEAQ come from the germline V gene (reference sequence). The V gene lost 1 base and the J gene lost 2 bases, with 8 bases spanning the gap. The full variable domain, in which reference TRBV7-9 and TRBJ2-5 provide the parts outside the CDR3, is DTGVSQNPRHKITKRGQNVTFRCDPISEHNRLYWYRQTLGQGPEFLTYFQNEAQLEKSRLLSDRFSAERPKGSFSTLEIQRTEQGDSAMYLCASSLEGGQETQYFGPGTRLLVL.

This chain uses TRBV5-1 with TRBJ2-3; TRBD1 agrees at 9 bases. Germline V gene sequence: CDR1 SGHRS, CDR2 YFSETQ. Losses at the gene ends were 4 bases for V and 2 bases for J; bases not matched to a gene: 5. The CDR3 is 15 amino acids. In nucleotides, the CDR3 is TGCGCCAGCAGCCCGGGACAGGGTTTCACAGATACGCAGTATTTT. The encoded protein is CASSPGQGFTDTQYF.

The sample holds one count of this clone. This chain uses TRBV20-1 with TRBJ1-1; D may be TRBD1 (6 bases). The V end lost 5 bases, the J end lost 10 bases, and 14 bases lay between the germline ends. The CDR3 contains 11 residues. The germline V gene encodes CDR1 DFQATT and CDR2 SNEGSKA (reference sequence). The CDR3 DNA follows: TGCAGTGCTGCCGGGACAACAGGAGCTTTCTTT. Its translation is CSAAGTTGAFF.

This clone was seen just once. The rearrangement uses TRBV27 and TRBJ1-5, with 9 bases matching TRBD1. After removal of 2 bases from V and 4 bases from J, the junction contained 6 bases not matched to a gene. The CDR3 has 16 residues. Germline CDR1 reads MNHEY; CDR2 reads SMNVEV (reference sequence). The CDR3 DNA is TGTGCCAGCAGTTTAATAACGGGACAGGGAAATCAGCCCCAGCATTTT. This codes for CASSLITGQGNQPQHF.

This chain connects TRBV7-9 to TRBJ1-2; D remains unclear. CDR3 size: 12 residues. V was cut by 5 bases and J by 3 bases, with 7 bases left in between. The germline V gene encodes CDR1 SEHNR and CDR2 FQNEAQ (reference sequence). CDR3 sequence reads: CASSPGDYGYTF. The CDR3, as DNA: TGTGCCAGCAGCCCCGGGGACTATGGCTACACCTTC. Full variable domain (rest looked up from reference TRBV7-9 and TRBJ1-2): DTGVSQNPRHKITKRGQNVTFRCDPISEHNRLYWYRQTLGQGPEFLTYFQNEAQLEKSRLLSDRFSAERPKGSFSTLEIQRTEQGDSAMYLCASSPGDYGYTFGSGTRLTVV.

The rearrangement uses TRBV5-1 and TRBJ1-2; D call uncertain. V was shortened by 0 bases and J by 4 bases, with 7 bases between the two germline ends. The germline V gene has CDR1 SGHRS and CDR2 YFSETQ. This CDR3 is 13 amino acids long. The CDR3, as DNA: TGCGCCAGCAGCTTGGGAGGATCCTATGGCTACACCTTC. It codes for CASSLGGSYGYTF.

The V call is TRBV7-9, the J call TRBJ1-3, with no clear D. Germline CDR1 is SEHNR and CDR2 is FQNEAQ (reference sequence). V was cut by 11 bases and J by 8 bases, with 10 bases left in between. The CDR3 spans 10 residues. The CDR3 loop is CASHQDTIYF. The CDR3 nucleotides read TGTGCCTCACACCAAGACACCATATATTTT.

V usage is TRBV27 and J usage is TRBJ1-5; D is perhaps TRBD1 (6 bases). Between the trimmed V and J ends, which lost 6 bases and 1 base, there was a span of 19 bases. This CDR3 contains 17 residues. The germline gives CDR1 MNHEY, CDR2 SMNVEV (reference sequence). In DNA form, the CDR3 reads TGTGCCAGCAGCTCATTAACCGGGACAATGAGCAATCAGCCCCAGCATTTT. Its protein is CASSSLTGTMSNQPQHF.

This rearrangement joins TRBV3-1 (or the pseudogene TRBV3-2) to TRBJ1-2; D unresolved. This CDR3 is built from 14 residues. V lost 2 bases and J lost 4, with 11 bases in between. Per the germline V gene, CDR1 is LGHDT and CDR2 is YNNKEL (reference sequence). The CDR3 DNA reads as TGTGCCAGCAGCCAAAATGCGGCCGGCTATGGCTACACCTTC. Residues: CASSQNAAGYGYTF.

V and J are TRBV28 and TRBJ1-3, with D possibly matching TRBD1 (6 bases). With 6 bases removed from V and 3 bases from J, the gap between germline ends came to 18 bases. There are 16 residues in the CDR3. From germline, CDR1 is MDHEN and CDR2 SYDVKM. DNA of the CDR3: TGTGCCAGCAGCATCGGGGGGGGCTGGATTGGAAACACCATATATTTT. This translates into CASSIGGGWIGNTIYF.

This rearrangement joins TRBV7-8 to TRBJ2-1; 10 bases fit TRBD2. CDR1 SGHVS and CDR2 FQNEAQ come from the germline V gene. The CDR3 runs 15 residues. The V and J ends lost 4 bases and 4 bases, in that order; junction bases with no gene match: 4. The CDR3 region is CASSSPGLAYNEQFF. The CDR3 DNA follows: TGTGCCAGCAGCTCCCCGGGACTAGCGTACAATGAGCAGTTCTTC.

The V and J genes are TRBV5-1 and TRBJ1-3; D gene unclear. This CDR3 contains 17 residues. V lost 4 bases, J lost 0 bases, and 17 bases lay in between. From germline, CDR1 is SGHRS and CDR2 YFSETQ. Here the CDR3 DNA reads TGCGCCAGCAGCCGGAAACCCGGGGTTGACTCTGGAAACACCATATATTTT. It yields the protein CASSRKPGVDSGNTIYF.

A single count supports this clone. This chain connects TRBV18 to TRBJ2-5; D is perhaps TRBD1 (8 bases). V gave up 1 base and J gave up 5 bases, with 11 bases separating them. The CDR3 length is 14 residues. Per the germline V gene, CDR1 is KGHSH and CDR2 is LQKENI. The CDR3 spells CASSPQQGGETQYF. The DNA of the CDR3 is TGTGCCAGCTCACCACAACAGGGGGGGGAGACCCAGTACTTC. Full variable domain (remainder filled in from reference TRBV18 and TRBJ2-5): NAGVMQNPRHLVRRRGQEARLRCSPMKGHSHVYWYRQLPEEGLKFMVYLQKENIIDESGMPKERFSAEFPKEGPSILRIQQVVRGDSAAYFCASSPQQGGETQYFGPGTRLLVL.

The chain joins TRBV5-1 to TRBJ1-2; possible D gene TRBD1, 6 bases. Germline-derived CDR1 and CDR2 are SGHRS and YFSETQ. V was shortened by 2 bases and J by 6 bases, with 14 bases between the two germline ends. This CDR3 region has 14 residues. The CDR3 sequence is CASSLNREQDGYTF. DNA for the CDR3: TGCGCCAGCAGCTTAAACAGGGAGCAGGATGGCTACACCTTC.

This chain joins TRBV14 and TRBJ1-2; 7 positions agree with TRBD1. V dropped 3 bases and J dropped 4; count of bases not matched to a gene: 2. The CDR3 runs 13 residues. CDR1 SGHDN and CDR2 FVKESK come from the germline V gene. The CDR3 DNA sequence: TGTGCCAGCAGCCATAGACAGGGCTATGGCTACACCTTC. Translated, it gives CASSHRQGYGYTF.

The sample holds one count of this clone. The V call is TRBV18, the J call TRBJ1-3; D gene ambiguous. The CDR3 contains 15 residues. V lost 1 base and J 3 bases, leaving 10 bases between the germline ends. Germline assignment: CDR1 KGHSH and CDR2 LQKENI. CDR3 sequence reads: CASSPLPGLGNTIYF. The CDR3 coding sequence is TGTGCCAGCTCACCACTTCCGGGTCTTGGAAACACCATATATTTT.

Here the CDR3 reads CASSPAGTANQPQHF. CDR3 bases: TGTGCCAGCAGCCCCGCCGGGACAGCGAATCAGCCCCAGCATTTT. This rearrangement joins TRBV7-9 to TRBJ1-5, with 7 bases that match TRBD1. The CDR3 length is 15 residues. Trimming took 5 bases from V and 4 from J; bases not matched to a gene: 8. Germline values: CDR1 SEHNR, CDR2 FQNEAQ (reference sequence).

This clone was recorded once. This sequence joins TRBV28 and TRBJ1-4, with 7 bases fitting TRBD1. Germline values: CDR1 MDHEN, CDR2 SYDVKM. Losses at the gene ends were 6 bases for V and 7 bases for J; bases not matched to a gene: 8. The CDR3 has 14 residues. The CDR3 loop is CASSSTGNGEKLFF. CDR3 nucleotides: TGTGCCAGCAGCTCGACAGGGAATGGTGAAAAACTGTTTTTT.

This rearrangement joins TRBV18 to TRBJ1-2; D is possibly TRBD1 (6 bases). V was clipped by 2 bases and J by 8 bases, with 12 bases between them. Germline values: CDR1 KGHSH, CDR2 LQKENI. There are 13 residues in the CDR3. The CDR3 loop reads CASSPDRNGGYTF. Here the CDR3 DNA reads TGTGCCAGCTCACCAGACAGGAACGGCGGCTACACCTTC.

This clone showed up just a few times. This chain connects TRBV25-1 to TRBJ2-5, with 8 nucleotides matching TRBD1. Germline CDR1 is MGHDK and CDR2 is SYGVNS. The CDR3 extends over 15 amino acids. Trimming at V came to 2 bases and at J to 0 bases, leaving 2 bases not matched to a gene. CDR3 bases: TGTGCCAGCAGTGAAATACAGGGGGACCAAGAGACCCAGTACTTC. Amino acid sequence: CASSEIQGDQETQYF.

A single count supports this clone. The chain has TRBV7-9 and TRBJ1-6, with 9 bases matching TRBD1. CDR3 size: 14 residues. CDR1 and CDR2 from the germline V gene are SEHNR and FQNEAQ (reference sequence). Losses at the gene ends were 6 bases for V and 9 bases for J; bases not matched to a gene: 6. CDR3 protein: CASSWDRDRSPLHF. CDR3 DNA: TGTGCCAGCAGTTGGGACAGGGATCGTTCACCCCTCCACTTT.

This rearrangement joins TRBV20-1 to TRBJ1-2; D may be TRBD1 (6 bases). Trimming cost V 3 bases and J 0 bases, with 11 bases left between them. This CDR3 region has 14 residues. Germline V gene data show CDR1 as DFQATT and CDR2 as SNEGSKA (reference sequence). The CDR3: CSASGDTANYGYTF. CDR3 sequence (DNA): TGCAGTGCTAGTGGGGACACAGCTAACTATGGCTACACCTTC.

This rearrangement joins TRBV19 to TRBJ1-2; 7 positions match TRBD1. With V trimmed by 8 bases and J by 7 bases, 10 bases remained unmatched. Germline values: CDR1 LNHDA, CDR2 SQIVND (reference sequence). The CDR3 loop spans 13 amino acids. The CDR3 loop reads CASDREGVGGYTF. The CDR3 nucleotides are TGTGCCAGTGACAGGGAAGGGGTGGGTGGCTACACCTTC.